The sequence of this TCR beta chain was determined in a study of T cell changes during pregnancy in multiple sclerosis. Assay used: immunoSEQ multiplex PCR; TCRdb lists only in-frame clones, some missing. The repertoire has under 45,000 clones, approximately 90% of them found once; the top ten carry more than 0.55%. V dropped 3 bases and J dropped 6; count of bases not matched to a gene: 9. Germline lookup yields CDR1 SGDLS and CDR2 YYNGEE. CDR3 length: 15 residues. This TCR derives from a female donor with multiple sclerosis, enrolled in a pregnancy study. The chain couples TRBV9 to TRBJ2-3, with 8 bases lining up with TRBD1. Specimen: CD4+ T cells from peripheral blood mononuclear cells, collected in the first trimester of pregnancy. DNA for the CDR3: TGTGCCAGCAGCGCGATACCTCGGACAGGGGATACGCAGTATTTT. As protein: CASSAIPRTGDTQYF.